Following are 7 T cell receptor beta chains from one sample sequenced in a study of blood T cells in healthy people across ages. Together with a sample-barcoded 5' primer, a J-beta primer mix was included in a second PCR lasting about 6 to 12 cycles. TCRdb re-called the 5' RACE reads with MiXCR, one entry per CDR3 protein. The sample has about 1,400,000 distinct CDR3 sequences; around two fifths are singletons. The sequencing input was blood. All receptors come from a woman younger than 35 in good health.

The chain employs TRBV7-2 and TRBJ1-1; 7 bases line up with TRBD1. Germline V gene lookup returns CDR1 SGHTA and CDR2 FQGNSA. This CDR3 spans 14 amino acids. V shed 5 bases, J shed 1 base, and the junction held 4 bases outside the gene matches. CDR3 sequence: CASSRGTENTEAFF. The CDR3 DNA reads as TGTGCCAGCAGCCGGGGGACAGAGAACACTGAAGCTTTCTTT.

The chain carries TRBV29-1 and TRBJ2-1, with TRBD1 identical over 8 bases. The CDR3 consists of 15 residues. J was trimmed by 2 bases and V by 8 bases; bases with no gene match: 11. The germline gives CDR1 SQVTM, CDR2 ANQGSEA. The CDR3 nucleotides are TGCAGCTTTCTTCCGGACAGGGCCCCCTACAATGAGCAGTTCTTC. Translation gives CSFLPDRAPYNEQFF.

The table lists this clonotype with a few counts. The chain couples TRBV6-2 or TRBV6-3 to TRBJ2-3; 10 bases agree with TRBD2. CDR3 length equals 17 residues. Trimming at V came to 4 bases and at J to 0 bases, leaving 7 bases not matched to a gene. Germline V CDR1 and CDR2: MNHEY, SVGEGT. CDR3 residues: CASSFWTSGTSTDTQYF. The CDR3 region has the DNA TGTGCCAGCAGTTTTTGGACTAGCGGTACTAGCACAGATACGCAGTATTTT.

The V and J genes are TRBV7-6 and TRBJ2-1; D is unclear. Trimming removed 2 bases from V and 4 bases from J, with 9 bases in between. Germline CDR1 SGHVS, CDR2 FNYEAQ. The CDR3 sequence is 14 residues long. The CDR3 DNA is TGTGCCAGCAGCTTATCGATCGTGTACAATGAGCAGTTCTTC. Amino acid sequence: CASSLSIVYNEQFF.

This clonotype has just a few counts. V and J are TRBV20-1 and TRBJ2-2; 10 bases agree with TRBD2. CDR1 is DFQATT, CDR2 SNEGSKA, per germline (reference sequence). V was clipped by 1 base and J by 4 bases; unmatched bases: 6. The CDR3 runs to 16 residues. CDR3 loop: CSARVLSGRGTGELFF. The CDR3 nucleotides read TGCAGTGCTAGAGTGTTAAGCGGGAGGGGCACCGGGGAGCTGTTTTTT.

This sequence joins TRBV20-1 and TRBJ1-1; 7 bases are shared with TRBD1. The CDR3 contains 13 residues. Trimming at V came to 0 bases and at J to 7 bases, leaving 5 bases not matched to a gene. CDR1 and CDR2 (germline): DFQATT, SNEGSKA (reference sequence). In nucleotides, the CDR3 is TGCAGTGCTAGAGACAGGGGGTTTATTGAAGCTTTCTTT. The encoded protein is CSARDRGFIEAFF.

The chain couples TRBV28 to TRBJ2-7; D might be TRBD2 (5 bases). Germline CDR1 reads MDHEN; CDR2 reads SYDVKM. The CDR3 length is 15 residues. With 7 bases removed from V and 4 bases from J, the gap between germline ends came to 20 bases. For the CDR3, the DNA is TGTGCCAGCACCTCCCCTGCGGAGGTTTGGTACGAGCAGTACTTC. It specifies CASTSPAEVWYEQYF.